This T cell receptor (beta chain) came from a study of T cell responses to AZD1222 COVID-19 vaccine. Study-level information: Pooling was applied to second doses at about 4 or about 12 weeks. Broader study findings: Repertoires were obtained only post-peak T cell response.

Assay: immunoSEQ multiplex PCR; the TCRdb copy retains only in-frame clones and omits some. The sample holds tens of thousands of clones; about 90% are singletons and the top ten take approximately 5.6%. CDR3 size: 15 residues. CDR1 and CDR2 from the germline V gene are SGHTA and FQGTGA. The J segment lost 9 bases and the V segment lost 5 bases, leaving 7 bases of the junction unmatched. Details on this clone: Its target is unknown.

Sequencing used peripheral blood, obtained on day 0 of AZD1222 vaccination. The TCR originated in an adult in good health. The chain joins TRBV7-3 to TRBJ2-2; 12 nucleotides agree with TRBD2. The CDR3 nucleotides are TGTGCCAGCAGCAAACCGACTAGCGGGAGAAGGGAGCTGTTTTTT. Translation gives CASSKPTSGRRELFF. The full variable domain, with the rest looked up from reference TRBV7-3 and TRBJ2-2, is GAGVSQTPSNKVTEKGKYVELRCDPISGHTALYWYRQSLGQGPEFLIYFQGTGAADDSGLPNDRFFAVRPEGSVSTLKIQRTERGDSAVYLCASSKPTSGRRELFFGEGSRLTVL.